The source of this T cell receptor (beta chain) is a study of cytomegalovirus exposure and HLA in healthy donors. Study-wide results and caveats: There were three CMV-associated chains whose specificity for CMV antigens was confirmed in vitro.

A multiplex PCR was run with 60 Vbeta primers and 13 Jbeta primers. Assay used: immunoSEQ multiplex PCR; TCRdb lists only in-frame clones, some missing. The sample records more than 95,000 clones, roughly 80% being singletons. Notes on this clone: Its specificity is not known.

CDR1 is SGHNT, CDR2 YYREEE, per germline (reference sequence). The junction had 14 bases not matched to a gene; V was cut back by 5 bases and J by 8 bases. This CDR3 has 16 amino acids. Sequencing used PBMCs. The chain couples TRBV5-4 to TRBJ2-1, with 9 bases fitting TRBD2. This TCR came from a man between 25 and 39 years old in good health and CMV-seropositive. CDR3 protein: CASRDGRLAGVDEQFF. For the CDR3, the DNA is TGTGCCAGCAGGGACGGGAGGTTAGCGGGGGTTGATGAGCAGTTCTTC.